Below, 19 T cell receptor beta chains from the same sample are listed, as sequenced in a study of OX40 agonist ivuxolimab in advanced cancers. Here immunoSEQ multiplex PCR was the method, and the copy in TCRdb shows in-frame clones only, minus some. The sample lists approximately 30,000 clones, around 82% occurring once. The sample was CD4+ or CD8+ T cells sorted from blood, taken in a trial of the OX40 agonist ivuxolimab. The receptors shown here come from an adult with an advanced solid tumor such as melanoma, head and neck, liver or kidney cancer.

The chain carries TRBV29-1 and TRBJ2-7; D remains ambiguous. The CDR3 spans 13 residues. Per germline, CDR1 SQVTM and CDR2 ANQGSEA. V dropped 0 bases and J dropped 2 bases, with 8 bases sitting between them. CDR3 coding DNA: TGCAGCGTTGAAGATGGGCAGACCTACGAGCAGTACTTC. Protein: CSVEDGQTYEQYF.

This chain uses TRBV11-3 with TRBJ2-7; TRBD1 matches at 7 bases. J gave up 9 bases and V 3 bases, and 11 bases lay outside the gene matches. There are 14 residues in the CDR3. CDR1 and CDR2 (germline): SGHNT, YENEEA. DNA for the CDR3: TGTGCCAGCAGCTTGGGGGACAGCCCCTTCGGGCAGTACTTC. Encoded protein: CASSLGDSPFGQYF. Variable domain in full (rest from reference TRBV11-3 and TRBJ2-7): EAGVVQSPRYKIIEKKQPVAFWCNPISGHNTLYWYLQNLGQGPELLIRYENEEAVDDSQLPKDRFSAERLKGVDSTLKIQPAELGDSAVYLCASSLGDSPFGQYFGPGTRLTVT.

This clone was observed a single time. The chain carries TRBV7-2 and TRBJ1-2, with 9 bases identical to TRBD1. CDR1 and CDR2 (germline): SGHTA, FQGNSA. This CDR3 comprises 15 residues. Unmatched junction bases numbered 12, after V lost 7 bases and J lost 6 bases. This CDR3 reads CASNLPGTGFHGYTF. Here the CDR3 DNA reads TGTGCCAGCAACCTACCCGGGACAGGGTTCCATGGCTACACCTTC.

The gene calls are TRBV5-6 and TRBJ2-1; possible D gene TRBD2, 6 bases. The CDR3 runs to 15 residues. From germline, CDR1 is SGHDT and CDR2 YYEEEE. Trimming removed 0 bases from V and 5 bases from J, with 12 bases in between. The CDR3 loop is CASSLGGGLDNEQFF. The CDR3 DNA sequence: TGTGCCAGCAGCTTGGGCGGAGGGTTGGACAATGAGCAGTTCTTC.

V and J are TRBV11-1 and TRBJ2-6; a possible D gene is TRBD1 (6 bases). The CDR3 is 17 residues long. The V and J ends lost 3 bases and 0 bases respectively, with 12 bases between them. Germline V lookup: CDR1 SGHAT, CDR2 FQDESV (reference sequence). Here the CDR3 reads CASSLGAWNSGANVLTF. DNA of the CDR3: TGTGCCAGCAGCTTGGGGGCGTGGAACTCTGGGGCCAACGTCCTGACTTTC.

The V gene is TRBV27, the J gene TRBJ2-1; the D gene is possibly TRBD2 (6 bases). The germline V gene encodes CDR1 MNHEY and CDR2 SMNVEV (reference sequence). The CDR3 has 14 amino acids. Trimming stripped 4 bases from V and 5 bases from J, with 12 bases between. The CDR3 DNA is TGTGCCAGCAGTTACATGGGCGGGGACAATGAGCAGTTCTTC. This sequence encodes CASSYMGGDNEQFF.

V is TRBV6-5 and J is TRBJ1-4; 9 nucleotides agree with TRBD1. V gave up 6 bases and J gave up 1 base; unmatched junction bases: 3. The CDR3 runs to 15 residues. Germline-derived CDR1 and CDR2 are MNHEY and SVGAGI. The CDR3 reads CASRGQGLTNEKLFF. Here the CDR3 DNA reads TGTGCCAGCAGGGGACAGGGTTTAACTAATGAAAAACTGTTTTTT.

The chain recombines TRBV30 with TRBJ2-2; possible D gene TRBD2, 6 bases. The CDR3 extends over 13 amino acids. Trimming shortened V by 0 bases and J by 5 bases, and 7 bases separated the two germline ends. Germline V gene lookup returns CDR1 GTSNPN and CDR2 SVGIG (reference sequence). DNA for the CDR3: TGTGCCTGGAGTGTTGCGGGAACCGGGGAGCTGTTTTTT. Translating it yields CAWSVAGTGELFF.

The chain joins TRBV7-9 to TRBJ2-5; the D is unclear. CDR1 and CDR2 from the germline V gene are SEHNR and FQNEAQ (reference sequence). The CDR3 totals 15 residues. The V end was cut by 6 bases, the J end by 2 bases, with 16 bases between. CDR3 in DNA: TGTGCCAGCAGACCCCGAAAATCCCCGCAAGAGACCCAGTACTTC. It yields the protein CASRPRKSPQETQYF.

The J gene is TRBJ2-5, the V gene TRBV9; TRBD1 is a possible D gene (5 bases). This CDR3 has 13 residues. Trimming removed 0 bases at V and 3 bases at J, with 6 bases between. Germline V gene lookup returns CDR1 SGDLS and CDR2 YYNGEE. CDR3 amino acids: CASSVATEETQYF. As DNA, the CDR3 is TGTGCCAGCAGCGTAGCGACAGAAGAGACCCAGTACTTC. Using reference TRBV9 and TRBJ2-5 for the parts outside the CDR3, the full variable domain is DSGVTQTPKHLITATGQRVTLRCSPRSGDLSVYWYQQSLDQGLQFLIQYYNGEERAKGNILERFSAQQFPDLHSELNLSSLELGDSALYFCASSVATEETQYFGPGTRLLVL.

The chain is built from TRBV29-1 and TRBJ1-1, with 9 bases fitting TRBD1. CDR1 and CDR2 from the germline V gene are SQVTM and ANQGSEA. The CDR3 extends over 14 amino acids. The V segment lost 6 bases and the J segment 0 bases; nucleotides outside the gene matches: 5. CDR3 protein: CSVEDRGMNTEAFF. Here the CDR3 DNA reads TGCAGCGTCGAGGACAGGGGCATGAACACTGAAGCTTTCTTT.

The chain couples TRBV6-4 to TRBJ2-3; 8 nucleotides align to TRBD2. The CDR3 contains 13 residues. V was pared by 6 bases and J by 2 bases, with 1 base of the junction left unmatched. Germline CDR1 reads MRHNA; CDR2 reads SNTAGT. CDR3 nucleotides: TGTGCCAGCAGCGGGGGGGACACAGATACGCAGTATTTT. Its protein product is CASSGGDTDTQYF.

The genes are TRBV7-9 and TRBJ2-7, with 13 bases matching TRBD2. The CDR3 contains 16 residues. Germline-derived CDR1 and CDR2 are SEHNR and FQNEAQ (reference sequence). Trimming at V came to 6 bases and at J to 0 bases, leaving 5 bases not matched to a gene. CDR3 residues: CASSGLAGELSYEQYF. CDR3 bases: TGTGCCAGCAGTGGACTAGCGGGGGAACTCTCCTACGAGCAGTACTTC. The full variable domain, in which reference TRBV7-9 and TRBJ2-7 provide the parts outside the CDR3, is DTGVSQNPRHKITKRGQNVTFRCDPISEHNRLYWYRQTLGQGPEFLTYFQNEAQLEKSRLLSDRFSAERPKGSFSTLEIQRTEQGDSAMYLCASSGLAGELSYEQYFGPGTRLTVT.

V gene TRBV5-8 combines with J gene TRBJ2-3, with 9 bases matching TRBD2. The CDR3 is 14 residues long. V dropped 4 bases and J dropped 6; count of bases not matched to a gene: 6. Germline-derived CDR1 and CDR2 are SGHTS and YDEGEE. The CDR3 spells CASSNGLARDTQYF. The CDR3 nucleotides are TGTGCCAGCAGCAACGGACTAGCGAGGGATACGCAGTATTTT.

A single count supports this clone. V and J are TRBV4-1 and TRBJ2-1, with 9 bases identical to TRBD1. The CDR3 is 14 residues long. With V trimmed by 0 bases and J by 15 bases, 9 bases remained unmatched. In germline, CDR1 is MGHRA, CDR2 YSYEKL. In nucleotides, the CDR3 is TGCGCCAGCAGCCAAGATAGGGACAGGGCCCTTCGGTTCTTC. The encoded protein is CASSQDRDRALRFF.

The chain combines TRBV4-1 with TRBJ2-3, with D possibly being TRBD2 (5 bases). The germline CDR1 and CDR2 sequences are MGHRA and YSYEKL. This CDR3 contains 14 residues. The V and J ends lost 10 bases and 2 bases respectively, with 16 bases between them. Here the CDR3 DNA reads TGCGCCACCTCCACAGCGGATGTCACAGATACGCAGTATTTT. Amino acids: CATSTADVTDTQYF.

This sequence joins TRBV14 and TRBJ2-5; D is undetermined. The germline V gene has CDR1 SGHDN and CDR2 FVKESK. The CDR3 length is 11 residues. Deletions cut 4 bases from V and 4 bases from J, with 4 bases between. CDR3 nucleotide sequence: TGTGCCAGCAGCCTTGGAGAGACCCAGTACTTC. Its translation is CASSLGETQYF.

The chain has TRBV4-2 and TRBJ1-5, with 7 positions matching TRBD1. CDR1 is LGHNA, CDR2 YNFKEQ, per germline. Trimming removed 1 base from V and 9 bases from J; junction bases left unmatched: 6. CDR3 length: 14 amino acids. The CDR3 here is CASSQVEGAGPQHF. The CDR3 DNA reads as TGTGCCAGCAGCCAAGTTGAGGGGGCAGGGCCCCAGCATTTT.

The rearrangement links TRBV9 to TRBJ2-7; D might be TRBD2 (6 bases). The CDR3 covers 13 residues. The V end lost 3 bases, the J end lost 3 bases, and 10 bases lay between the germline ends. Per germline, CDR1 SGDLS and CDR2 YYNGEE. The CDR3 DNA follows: TGTGCCAGCAGCGCCGCGGGGAACTACGAGCAGTACTTC. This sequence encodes CASSAAGNYEQYF.